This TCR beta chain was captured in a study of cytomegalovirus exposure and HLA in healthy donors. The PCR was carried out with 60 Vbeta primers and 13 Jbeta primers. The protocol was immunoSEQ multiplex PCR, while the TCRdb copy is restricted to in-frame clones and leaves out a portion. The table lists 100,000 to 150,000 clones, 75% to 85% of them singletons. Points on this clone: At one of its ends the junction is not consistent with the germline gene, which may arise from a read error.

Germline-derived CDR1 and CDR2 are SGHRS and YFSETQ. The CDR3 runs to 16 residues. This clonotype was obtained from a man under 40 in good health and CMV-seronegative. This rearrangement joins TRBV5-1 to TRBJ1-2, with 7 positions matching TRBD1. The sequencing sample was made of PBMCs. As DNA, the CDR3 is TGCGCCAGCAGCCACCACAGGGGAGGTCCGGACTATGGCTACCCCTTC. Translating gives CASSHHRGGPDYGYPF.